Presented here are 15 T cell receptor beta chains from one specimen sequenced in a study of shared clonotypes between healthy human individuals. Data came from immunoSEQ multiplex PCR; TCRdb stores just in-frame clones and leaves some out. The sample yields about 2.4 million clones, over 85% seen once. What was sequenced was naive CD4+ T cells sorted from blood. Documented subset: CD45RA+ positively selected. The source is a man aged 18 to 29 in good health.

The chain employs TRBV7-2 and TRBJ2-7, with 7 bases fitting TRBD2. Per the germline V gene, CDR1 is SGHTA and CDR2 is FQGNSA. V shed 4 bases, J shed 0 bases, and the junction held 9 bases outside the gene matches. The CDR3 has 16 amino acids. CDR3 in amino acids: CASSYRSGTTSYEQYF. For the CDR3, the DNA is TGTGCCAGCAGCTACCGAAGCGGGACTACCTCCTACGAGCAGTACTTC.

This clone was found a few times. This chain uses TRBV7-9 with TRBJ1-6, with no clear D. The germline V gene has CDR1 SEHNR and CDR2 FQNEAQ (reference sequence). The CDR3 consists of 16 residues. V was pared by 4 bases and J by 7 bases, with 17 bases between. The DNA of the CDR3 is TGTGCCAGCAGCTCTGGGCAGACTAGTATCAATTCACCCCTCCACTTT. This encodes CASSSGQTSINSPLHF.

In its sample, this clone was seen once. The chain uses TRBV4-3 and TRBJ1-4, with no clear D. The CDR3 has 13 amino acids. Germline-derived CDR1 and CDR2 are LGHNA and YSLEER. V gave up 0 bases and J gave up 11 bases, with 10 bases separating them. CDR3 region: CASSQEGWGKLFF. The CDR3 DNA follows: TGCGCCAGCAGCCAAGAGGGGTGGGGTAAACTGTTTTTT.

V gene TRBV15 combines with J gene TRBJ1-4, with 7 bases that match TRBD1. Germline-derived CDR1 and CDR2 are LNHNV and YYDKDF (reference sequence). The junction had 4 bases not matched to a gene; V was cut back by 3 bases and J by 3 bases. This CDR3 contains 15 residues. CDR3 protein: CATSSRGGANEKLFF. The CDR3 nucleotides are TGTGCCACCAGCAGCCGAGGGGGCGCTAATGAAAAACTGTTTTTT.

CDR3 sequence (DNA): TGTGCCAGCAGTGCTTGGAGGACCGCCTCGAATCAGCCCCAGCATTTT. This gives the protein CASSAWRTASNQPQHF. The chain uses TRBV2 and TRBJ1-5; unclear D gene. Germline lookup yields CDR1 SNHLY and CDR2 FYNNEI. Trimming left V 4 bases short and J 4 bases short, with 17 bases between. This CDR3 has 16 residues.

The J gene is TRBJ2-7, the V gene TRBV7-8; D remains ambiguous. The germline V and J ends were trimmed by 1 base and 3 bases, with 7 bases remaining between them. CDR3 length: 13 amino acids. Per the germline V gene, CDR1 is SGHVS and CDR2 is FQNEAQ. Here the CDR3 reads CASSLETLYEQYF. DNA for the CDR3: TGTGCCAGCAGCTTAGAGACTCTCTACGAGCAGTACTTC.

The J gene is TRBJ1-5, the V gene TRBV11-2, with D perhaps TRBD1 (6 bases). Per the germline V gene, CDR1 is SGHAT and CDR2 is FQNNGV. There are 16 residues in the CDR3. Trimming left V 8 bases short and J 0 bases short, with 17 bases between. The CDR3 nucleotides read TGTGCCAGCGGTAAGGGGGACACCGATAGCAATCAGCCCCAGCATTTT. Residues: CASGKGDTDSNQPQHF.

The chain recombines TRBV5-5 with TRBJ1-1, with TRBD1 matching over 7 bases. From germline, CDR1 is SGHKS and CDR2 YYEKEE (reference sequence). J gave up 3 bases and V 4 bases, and 6 bases lay outside the gene matches. CDR3 length equals 14 residues. CDR3 nucleotides: TGTGCCAGCAGCCCCGCGACAGGGTACACTGAAGCTTTCTTT. Amino acid sequence: CASSPATGYTEAFF.

The chain has TRBV7-2 and TRBJ2-7; maybe TRBD2 (6 bases). Deletions cut 3 bases from V and 0 bases from J, with 15 bases between. Germline V gives CDR1 SGHTA, CDR2 FQGNSA. The CDR3 runs 16 residues. The DNA of the CDR3 is TGTGCCAGCAGCTTGGGGCAGCGGGTGGGCTCCTACGAGCAGTACTTC. Translated, it gives CASSLGQRVGSYEQYF. Based on the CDR3 plus reference TRBV7-2 and TRBJ2-7, the full variable domain is GAGVSQSPSNKVTEKGKDVELRCDPISGHTALYWYRQSLGQGLEFLIYFQGNSAPDKSGLPSDRFSAERTGGSVSTLTIQRTQQEDSAVYLCASSLGQRVGSYEQYFGPGTRLTVT.

This rearrangement joins TRBV5-4 to TRBJ1-3; TRBD1 is a possible D gene (6 bases). This CDR3 spans 16 amino acids. CDR1 is SGHNT, CDR2 YYREEE, per germline (reference sequence). V lost 5 bases and J lost 4, with 19 bases in between. For the CDR3, the DNA is TGTGCCAGCAGTCCCGACGGGGGCGGACGAGGAAACACCATATATTTT. Protein product: CASSPDGGGRGNTIYF.

CDR3 sequence reads: CASSLIAGGNPYEQYF. In nucleotides, the CDR3 is TGTGCCAGCAGCTTAATAGCGGGGGGGAACCCCTACGAGCAGTACTTC. The V call is TRBV7-6, the J call TRBJ2-7, with 11 positions matching TRBD2. The CDR3 has 16 amino acids. The ends lost 2 bases at V and 2 bases at J; junction bases unmatched: 5. Per germline, CDR1 SGHVS and CDR2 FNYEAQ.

The V and J genes are TRBV19 and TRBJ1-5; unclear D gene. Trimming cost V 6 bases and J 4 bases, with 16 bases left between them. CDR1 and CDR2 from the germline V gene are LNHDA and SQIVND (reference sequence). This CDR3 contains 15 residues. The CDR3 DNA reads as TGTGCCAGTAGCACTCACATAATTACAAATCAGCCCCAGCATTTT. Translation: CASSTHIITNQPQHF.

V gene TRBV7-2 combines with J gene TRBJ1-5, with 10 nucleotides matching TRBD1. With 3 bases clipped from V and 7 bases from J, the junction kept 9 bases outside the gene matches. CDR1 is SGHTA and CDR2 is FQGNSA in the germline V gene. CDR3 length: 16 residues. CDR3 sequence: CASSFQRRDRGQPQHF. The CDR3 region has the DNA TGTGCCAGCAGCTTCCAGCGGCGGGACAGGGGACAGCCCCAGCATTTT. The full variable domain, with the rest looked up from reference TRBV7-2 and TRBJ1-5, is GAGVSQSPSNKVTEKGKDVELRCDPISGHTALYWYRQSLGQGLEFLIYFQGNSAPDKSGLPSDRFSAERTGGSVSTLTIQRTQQEDSAVYLCASSFQRRDRGQPQHFGDGTRLSIL.

This chain joins TRBV6-1 and TRBJ1-1, with D possibly being TRBD1 (6 bases). This CDR3 comprises 15 residues. V was cut by 7 bases and J by 1 base, with 16 bases left in between. Germline-derived CDR1 and CDR2 are MNHNS and SASEGT. CDR3: CASTPGPGANTEAFF. The DNA of the CDR3 is TGTGCCAGCACTCCGGGCCCAGGGGCGAACACTGAAGCTTTCTTT.

Remarks on this clone: Other DNA sequences within the sample encode an identical CDR3. This chain links TRBV18 with TRBJ1-4; TRBD1 matches 7 bases. Germline-derived CDR1 and CDR2 are KGHSH and LQKENI. Germline trimming cut 6 bases from V and 2 bases from J; bases unmatched to any gene: 3. The CDR3 consists of 14 residues. The CDR3 DNA reads as TGTGCCAGCTCTCCGGGACAGACTAATGAAAAACTGTTTTTT. The encoded protein is CASSPGQTNEKLFF.